This T cell receptor (beta chain) emerged from a study of T cells in Graves' hyperthyroidism and ophthalmopathy (dated by TCRdb to about 2019). Some background on the complete study: Peripheral blood was collected at initial diagnosis, before any treatment. TCR V-J signatures able to tell the groups apart were searched for in a discovery cohort of 95 to 100 patients, of whom more than 40 had Graves' ophthalmopathy and about 55 had stable Graves' hyperthyroidism. Whether ophthalmopathy could be predicted prospectively was tested in an independent validation cohort made up of 18 to 20 hyperthyroidism patients plus 17 patients who later progressed to ophthalmopathy. The roughly 90 discovery patients were divided at random into training and test sets in a 7:3 ratio. The study also compared thyroid tissue and blood T-cell repertoires from more than five Graves' hyperthyroidism patients. Following sampling, methimazole starting at 30 mg daily was given to hyperthyroidism patients, and high-dose intravenous methylprednisolone was given to ophthalmopathy patients. TCR Vbeta CDR3 sequencing of 120 to 150 peripheral blood samples (approximately 44 ophthalmopathy, approximately 80 hyperthyroidism and some 17 progressor patients) is reported in the paper.

The germline V gene encodes CDR1 SQVTM and CDR2 ANQGSEA. V ends up 6 bases short and J 4 bases short, with an unmatched junction base count of 14. The CDR3 runs 15 amino acids, cysteine and phenylalanine included. The entry retains the CDR3 DNA only, 45 bases that are in frame from base 1. As for this clonotype: Its specific antigen is unknown. No much larger clone exists at a distance of one base, and base qualities are not known.

Here is what the overall study found, with its caveats: Blood samples also contained most of the expanded thyroid clonotypes (frequency above 0.001), which suggests that blood repertoires may reflect thyroid immune responses. A model built on a 13 V-J signature distinguished ophthalmopathy from stable hyperthyroidism, reaching roughly 88% sensitivity and approximately 81% specificity in cross-validation and 80%/75% in testing. Sample size was not statistically predetermined, and investigators were not blinded to group allocation. In validation, progression to ophthalmopathy was predicted by the model with roughly 69% sensitivity and 72.22% specificity, a median of approximately 6.5 months before onset.

Stable Graves' hyperthyroidism was defined as the absence of progression to ophthalmopathy over 18 months of follow-up. The hyperthyroidism patients were between 18 and 65 years old and newly diagnosed, with a disease duration of less than 2 months. Exclusion was applied to patients with uncontrolled infections, other autoimmune diseases, pregnancy or lactation. Clinical symptoms, serum thyroxine and TRAb, thyroid ultrasound, and orbital computed tomography formed the basis for the diagnoses. PBMCs were isolated from 7.5 to 10 ml of fresh peripheral blood by Ficoll-Paque density gradient centrifugation. Total RNA was extracted with Trizol reagent, and quality was checked on an Agilent 2100 Bioanalyzer. The TCR beta CDR3 regions were amplified from RNA transcripts. The first round of RT-PCR for the TCR CDR3 was performed with the HTBI primer set and the Qiagen OneStep RT-PCR kit. A second multiplex PCR round built the libraries, followed by size selection and purification. Libraries were sequenced paired-end with 100 bp reads on an Illumina HiSeq2000. Under the source paper's analysis protocol: SOAPnuke was used to process the raw data, removing reads that contained adapters or uncalled bases, had a mean Phred below 15, or lacked an exact match to the constant primer or identifier. COPE v1.2.5 was used to merge high-quality paired reads, and clonotypes were defined as unique nucleotide sequences. Clonotypes were aligned to IMGT TRBV, TRBD and TRBJ reference segments using MiTCR v1.1. The analysis included only V-J combinations with a frequency above 0.0001, which together covered approximately 99% of the repertoires. A TCS score was defined as the ratio of F50 (clonal expansion) to E x V (chaos), with BLOSUM62-based TCRdist applied between CDR3 peptides within each V-J. Welch's t-statistics and random forest reduced 500 to 550 V-J features to 13, which were used in a naive Bayes classifier (R e1071). The public reads were reanalyzed by TCRdb: fastp trimming at Q25, MiXCR alignment, in-frame beta chains only. Here each entry gathers all rows of one CDR3 protein and keeps the most common genes and DNA. TCRdb's processing, not the study's, gives the V and J calls here. In this sample the table shows about 560,000 distinct CDR3 sequences, over 15% of which occur a single time. Around 18% of the sample rests with the top ten.

The rearrangement combines TRBV29-1 with TRBJ1-1, with 7 bases in between that match TRBD1. Sequences were obtained from blood. This sequence originates from a woman younger than 35 with Graves' hyperthyroidism. The DNA sequence is as follows: TGCAGCGTCGGCCCCGCCGGGACAGTTTTCACTGAAGCTTTCTTT. This codes for CSVGPAGTVFTEAFF.